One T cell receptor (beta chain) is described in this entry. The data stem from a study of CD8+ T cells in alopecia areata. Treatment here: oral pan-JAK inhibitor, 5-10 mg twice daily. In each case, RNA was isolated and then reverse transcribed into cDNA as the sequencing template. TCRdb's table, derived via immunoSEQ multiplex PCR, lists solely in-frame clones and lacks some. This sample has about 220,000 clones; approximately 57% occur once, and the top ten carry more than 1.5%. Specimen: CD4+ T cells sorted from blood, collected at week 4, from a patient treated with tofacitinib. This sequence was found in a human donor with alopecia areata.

CDR3 protein: CASSNRGGYTF. The CDR3 DNA sequence: TGTGCCAGCAGTAACAGGGGCGGCTACACCTTC. The rearrangement uses TRBV5-6 and TRBJ1-2; 7 bases agree with TRBD1. The CDR3 length is 11 residues. J was trimmed by 8 bases and V by 5 bases; bases with no gene match: 3. Per the germline V gene, CDR1 is SGHDT and CDR2 is YYEEEE.